A single sample gave rise to the 25 T cell receptor beta chains below, sequenced in a study of blood T cell repertoires in COVID-19. This table comes from immunoSEQ multiplex PCR, and its TCRdb copy is limited to in-frame clones, with some not included. The sample records around 70,000 clones, approximately 91% being singletons. Sequenced sample: peripheral blood. The receptors come from a human donor in a cohort sampled during active COVID-19.

The rearrangement links TRBV18 to TRBJ2-3; a possible D gene is TRBD2 (7 bases). Trimming stripped 4 bases from V and 0 bases from J, with 11 bases between. Germline CDR1 KGHSH, CDR2 LQKENI. This CDR3 is built from 15 residues. CDR3 coding DNA: TGTGCCAGCTCACGGGGGGGCCCTAGCACAGATACGCAGTATTTT. This gives the protein CASSRGGPSTDTQYF.

The chain carries TRBV6-5 and TRBJ2-7; TRBD2 matches at 10 bases. The CDR3 has 14 residues. Germline V CDR1 and CDR2: MNHEY, SVGAGI. V lost 11 bases to trimming and J lost 6 bases; unmatched junction nucleotides: 13. The CDR3 DNA reads as TGTGCCCTGGCCCCGGGACTAGCGTCTATCGAGCAGTACTTC. It yields the protein CALAPGLASIEQYF.

A word on this clone: One junction end does not reproduce the germline sequence, and a read error may be involved. The V and J genes are TRBV5-1 and TRBJ2-2, with 7 nucleotides matching TRBD1. The germline CDR1 and CDR2 sequences are SGHRS and YFSETQ. The CDR3 has 15 residues. Here the CDR3 DNA reads TGCGCCAGCAGGTTGGGGACAGAGAACACCGGGGAGCTGTTTTTT. Its translation: CASRLGTENTGELFF.

The chain is built from TRBV15 and TRBJ1-1, with D maybe TRBD1 (5 bases). Germline-derived CDR1 and CDR2 are LNHNV and YYDKDF (reference sequence). With 0 bases removed from V and 2 bases from J, the gap between germline ends came to 13 bases. This CDR3 has 16 residues. The CDR3 nucleotides read TGTGCCACCAGCAGAGATTCGGGCAGGGTTAACACTGAAGCTTTCTTT. Its protein product is CATSRDSGRVNTEAFF.

This clone appeared once. The chain uses TRBV19 and TRBJ1-5, with D perhaps TRBD1 (6 bases). Trimming stripped 5 bases from V and 4 bases from J, with 12 bases between. This CDR3 has 14 residues. The germline V gene has CDR1 LNHDA and CDR2 SQIVND (reference sequence). CDR3 coding DNA: TGTGCCAGTAGTCCGCGGACAGATAATCAGCCCCAGCATTTT. Protein sequence: CASSPRTDNQPQHF.

This rearrangement joins TRBV30 to TRBJ2-7, with D hard to call. The CDR3 is 13 amino acids. V was trimmed by 5 bases and J by 2 bases, leaving 13 bases between them. Germline V gene data show CDR1 as GTSNPN and CDR2 as SVGIG (reference sequence). The CDR3, as DNA: TGTGCCTGGGGAATAACAAGTACCTACGAGCAGTACTTC. It specifies CAWGITSTYEQYF.

The chain carries TRBV4-1 and TRBJ2-1; 7 bases map to TRBD2. With 4 bases clipped from V and 12 bases from J, the junction kept 9 bases outside the gene matches. The CDR3 consists of 13 residues. Germline CDR1 is MGHRA and CDR2 is YSYEKL. CDR3 DNA: TGCGCCAGCAGCCCCTCAACAGCGGGGAGGCAGTTCTTC. Protein: CASSPSTAGRQFF.

The chain employs TRBV3-1 (or the pseudogene TRBV3-2) and TRBJ2-7; possibly TRBD1 for D (6 bases). The CDR3 extends over 13 amino acids. Trimming stripped 0 bases from V and 6 bases from J, with 9 bases between. Germline lookup yields CDR1 LGHDT and CDR2 YNNKEL (reference sequence). CDR3 loop: CASSQEGGREQYF. Written as DNA, the CDR3 is TGTGCCAGCAGCCAAGAAGGGGGTCGCGAGCAGTACTTC.

The chain uses TRBV7-3 and TRBJ2-1; 7 bases match TRBD2. The CDR3 spans 17 residues. The junction had 13 bases not matched to a gene; V was cut back by 1 base and J by 7 bases. Germline V gives CDR1 SGHTA, CDR2 FQGTGA. The CDR3 reads CASSLNGLAAGGNEQFF. The CDR3 DNA sequence: TGTGCCAGCAGCTTAAACGGGCTAGCGGCCGGGGGGAATGAGCAGTTCTTC.

The chain uses TRBV19 and TRBJ1-4, with 7 bases aligning to TRBD1. CDR3 length: 14 residues. Germline V gene lookup returns CDR1 LNHDA and CDR2 SQIVND (reference sequence). V lost 9 bases to trimming and J lost 8 bases; unmatched junction nucleotides: 12. The CDR3 region has the DNA TGTGCCAGCCAACCGGGACAGAGGTCCGAAAAACTGTTTTTT. Translated: CASQPGQRSEKLFF. Drawing the rest from reference TRBV19 and TRBJ1-4, the complete variable domain is DGGITQSPKYLFRKEGQNVTLSCEQNLNHDAMYWYRQDPGQGLRLIYYSQIVNDFQKGDIAEGYSVSREKKESFPLTVTSAQKNPTAFYLCASQPGQRSEKLFFGSGTQLSVL.

CDR3 nucleotide sequence: TGTGCCAGCAGTTTAGGGGGCATCTCCTACGAGCAGTACTTC. Protein sequence: CASSLGGISYEQYF. V and J are TRBV6-5 and TRBJ2-7, with 7 bases identical to TRBD1. CDR3 length: 14 amino acids. Germline V gene lookup returns CDR1 MNHEY and CDR2 SVGAGI. J was trimmed by 0 bases and V by 4 bases; bases with no gene match: 3.

The chain employs TRBV7-9 and TRBJ2-5; D may be TRBD2 (6 bases). Trimming pared 5 bases from V and 2 bases from J, leaving 12 bases between. Per germline, CDR1 SEHNR and CDR2 FQNEAQ (reference sequence). The CDR3 length is 14 residues. The CDR3 sequence: CASSIPGGQETQYF. The CDR3 region has the DNA TGTGCCAGCAGCATACCTGGGGGGCAAGAGACCCAGTACTTC.

This clone was seen a single time. V and J are TRBV21-1 and TRBJ1-5; the table's D call TRBD1 went unverified against the DNA. TRBV21-1 is shown as a pseudogene. This CDR3 has 19 residues. The chain's CDR3 is CASSKVGGQGSEGNQPQHF. In DNA, the CDR3 is TGTGCCAGCAGCAAAGTGGGGGGACAGGGGAGTGAGGGCAATCAGCCCCAGCATTTT.

The genes are TRBV30 and TRBJ1-5; D possibly corresponds to TRBD1 (6 bases). CDR1 GTSNPN and CDR2 SVGIG come from the germline V gene (reference sequence). V gave up 1 base and J gave up 7 bases, with 14 bases separating them. This CDR3 has 14 residues. Here the CDR3 DNA reads TGTGCCTGGAGTGATCGGCAGGGGTACCAGCCCCAGCATTTT. Its protein product is CAWSDRQGYQPQHF. Looking up the rest from reference TRBV30 and TRBJ1-5 gives the full variable domain: SQTIHQWPATLVQPVGSPLSLECTVEGTSNPNLYWYRQAAGRGLQLLFYSVGIGQISSEVPQNLSASRPQDRQFILSSKKLLLSDSGFYLCAWSDRQGYQPQHFGDGTRLSIL.

The genes are TRBV10-3 and TRBJ1-1; 8 nucleotides agree with TRBD1. The CDR3 extends over 14 amino acids. Germline lookup yields CDR1 ENHRY and CDR2 SYGVKD. V was pared by 8 bases and J by 5 bases, with 10 bases of the junction left unmatched. The CDR3 sequence is CAIGVTGEATEAFF. The CDR3, as DNA: TGTGCCATCGGCGTGACAGGGGAGGCGACTGAAGCTTTCTTT.

The J gene is TRBJ2-5, the V gene TRBV11-2; D is uncertain. CDR3 length: 14 amino acids. Per germline, CDR1 SGHAT and CDR2 FQNNGV. V was clipped by 1 base and J by 1 base, with 7 bases between them. CDR3 sequence reads: CASSLAGSQETQYF. CDR3 DNA sequence: TGTGCCAGCAGCTTAGCTGGCAGCCAAGAGACCCAGTACTTC.

The genes are TRBV6-6 and TRBJ1-6; 7 bases are shared with TRBD1. CDR3 length equals 13 residues. Trimming took 8 bases from V and 6 from J; bases not matched to a gene: 4. Looked up from germline, CDR1 is MNHNY and CDR2 is SVGAGI (reference sequence). Here the CDR3 DNA reads TGTGCCAGCGGGCGGGACAGTAATTCACCCCTCCACTTT. Translating it yields CASGRDSNSPLHF.

This rearrangement joins TRBV7-8 to TRBJ2-5; tentative D call: TRBD1 (7 bases). CDR3 size: 17 residues. V shed 1 base and J shed 5 bases, with 20 bases lying between them. CDR1 is SGHVS, CDR2 FQNEAQ, per germline. The CDR3 protein is CASSLGGGGKQQETQYF. The CDR3 coding sequence is TGTGCCAGCAGCTTAGGTGGAGGGGGCAAGCAACAGGAGACCCAGTACTTC.

The chain combines TRBV23-1 with TRBJ1-1; D ambiguous. TRBV23-1 is given ORF status, its function remaining uncertain. V lost 4 bases and J 2 bases, leaving 5 bases between the germline ends. The CDR3 consists of 12 residues. DNA for the CDR3: TGCGCCAGCAGTCGAGTTAACACTGAAGCTTTCTTT. Translated: CASSRVNTEAFF.

This clone was picked up one time. The genes are TRBV18 and TRBJ2-5, with D possibly matching TRBD1 (6 bases). There are 16 residues in the CDR3. Germline lookup yields CDR1 KGHSH and CDR2 LQKENI. Trimming took off 4 bases at V and 4 bases at J, with 19 bases between the two ends. The CDR3: CASSRSNRAVGETQYF. Here the CDR3 DNA reads TGTGCCAGCTCACGCTCCAACAGGGCGGTGGGAGAGACCCAGTACTTC.

This chain uses TRBV11-3 with TRBJ2-7; D may be TRBD1 (6 bases). The CDR3 has 14 amino acids. Trimming left V 3 bases short and J 2 bases short, with 11 bases between. Germline V gene sequence: CDR1 SGHNT, CDR2 YENEEA. CDR3 sequence reads: CASSLIYRAYEQYF. Written as DNA, the CDR3 is TGTGCCAGCAGCTTGATCTACAGGGCCTACGAGCAGTACTTC.

The CDR3 reads CASTPTGADTQYF. Written as DNA, the CDR3 is TGTGCCAGTACCCCTACAGGAGCAGATACGCAGTATTTT. The rearrangement links TRBV19 to TRBJ2-3; D possibly corresponds to TRBD1 (5 bases). The CDR3 length is 13 residues. Germline CDR1 LNHDA, CDR2 SQIVND (reference sequence). The V gene lost 7 bases and the J gene lost 4 bases, with 12 bases spanning the gap.

The chain recombines TRBV15 with TRBJ2-7, with 12 bases fitting TRBD1. Germline trimming cut 5 bases from V and 4 bases from J; bases unmatched to any gene: 3. This CDR3 is built from 14 residues. The germline V gene has CDR1 LNHNV and CDR2 YYDKDF (reference sequence). In DNA form, the CDR3 reads TGTGCCACCAGCCGGGACAGGGGGCTGTACGAGCAGTACTTC. Its translation: CATSRDRGLYEQYF.

The V gene is TRBV5-1, the J gene TRBJ2-2; D might be TRBD2 (5 bases). CDR3 size: 14 residues. Germline loops: CDR1 SGHRS, CDR2 YFSETQ. Trimming shortened V by 1 base and J by 6 bases, and 10 bases separated the two germline ends. DNA for the CDR3: TGCGCCAGCAGCTTGAGAACCGGGGCCGGGGAGCTGTTTTTT. Amino acids: CASSLRTGAGELFF.

The rearrangement joins TRBV6-4 to TRBJ2-2, with 8 bases fitting TRBD2. The CDR3 covers 15 residues. Germline V CDR1 and CDR2: MRHNA, SNTAGT. J gave up 7 bases and V 2 bases, and 6 bases lay outside the gene matches. For the CDR3, the DNA is TGTGCCAGCAGTGACCAAGCGGGAGCGATCGGGGAGCTGTTTTTT. Encoded protein: CASSDQAGAIGELFF.